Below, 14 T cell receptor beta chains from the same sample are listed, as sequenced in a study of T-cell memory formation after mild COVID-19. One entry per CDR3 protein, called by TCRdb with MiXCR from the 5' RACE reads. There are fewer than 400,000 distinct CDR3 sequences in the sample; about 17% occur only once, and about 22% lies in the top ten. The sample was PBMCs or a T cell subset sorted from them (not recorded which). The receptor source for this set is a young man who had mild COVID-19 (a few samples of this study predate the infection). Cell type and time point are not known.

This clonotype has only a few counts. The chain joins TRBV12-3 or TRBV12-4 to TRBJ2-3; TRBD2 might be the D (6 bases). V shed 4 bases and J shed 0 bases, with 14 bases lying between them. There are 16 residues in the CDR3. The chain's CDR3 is CASSYLAGTSTDTQYF. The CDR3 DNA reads TGTGCCAGCAGTTATTTGGCGGGGACTAGCACAGATACGCAGTATTTT.

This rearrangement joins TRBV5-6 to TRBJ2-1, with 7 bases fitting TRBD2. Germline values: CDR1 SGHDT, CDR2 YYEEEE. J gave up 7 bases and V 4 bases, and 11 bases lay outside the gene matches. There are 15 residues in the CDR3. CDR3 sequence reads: CASSPRSGRGNEQFF. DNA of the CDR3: TGTGCCAGCAGCCCACGTAGCGGGCGGGGTAATGAGCAGTTCTTC.

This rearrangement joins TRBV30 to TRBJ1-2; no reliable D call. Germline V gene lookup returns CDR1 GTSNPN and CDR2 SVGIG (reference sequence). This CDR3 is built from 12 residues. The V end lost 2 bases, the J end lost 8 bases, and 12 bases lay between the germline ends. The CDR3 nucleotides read TGTGCCTGGAGTCGCGAGACTGGGGGCTACACCTTC. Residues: CAWSRETGGYTF.

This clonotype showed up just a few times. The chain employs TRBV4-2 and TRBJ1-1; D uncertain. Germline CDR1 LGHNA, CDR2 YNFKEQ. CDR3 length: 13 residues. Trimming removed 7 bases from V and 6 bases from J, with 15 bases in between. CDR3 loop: CASTPRPRAEAFF. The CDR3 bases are TGTGCCAGCACCCCCCGGCCCCGGGCTGAAGCTTTCTTT.

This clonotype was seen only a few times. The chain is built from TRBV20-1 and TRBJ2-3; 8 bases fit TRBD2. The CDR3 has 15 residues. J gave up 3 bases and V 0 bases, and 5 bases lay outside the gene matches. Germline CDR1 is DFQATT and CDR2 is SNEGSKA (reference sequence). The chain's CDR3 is CSARDWGLVTDTQYF. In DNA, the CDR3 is TGCAGTGCTAGAGATTGGGGACTAGTAACAGATACGCAGTATTTT.

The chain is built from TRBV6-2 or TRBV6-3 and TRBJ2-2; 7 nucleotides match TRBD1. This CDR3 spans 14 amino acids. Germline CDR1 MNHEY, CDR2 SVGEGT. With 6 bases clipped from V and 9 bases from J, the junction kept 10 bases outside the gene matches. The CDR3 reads CASRPDRVWRELFF. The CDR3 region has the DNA TGTGCCAGCAGACCAGACAGGGTTTGGAGGGAGCTGTTTTTT.

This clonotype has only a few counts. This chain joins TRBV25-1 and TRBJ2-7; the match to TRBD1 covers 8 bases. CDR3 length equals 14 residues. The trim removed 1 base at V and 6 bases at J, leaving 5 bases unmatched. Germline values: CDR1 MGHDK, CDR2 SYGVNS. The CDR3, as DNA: TGTGCCAGCAGTGAATTGCAGGACAGGGCCGAGCAGTACTTC. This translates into CASSELQDRAEQYF.

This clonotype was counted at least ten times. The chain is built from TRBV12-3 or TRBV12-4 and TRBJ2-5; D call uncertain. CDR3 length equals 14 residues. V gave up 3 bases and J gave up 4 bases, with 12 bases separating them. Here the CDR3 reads CASSFIHLGETQYF. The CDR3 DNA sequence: TGTGCCAGCAGTTTTATCCATTTAGGAGAGACCCAGTACTTC.

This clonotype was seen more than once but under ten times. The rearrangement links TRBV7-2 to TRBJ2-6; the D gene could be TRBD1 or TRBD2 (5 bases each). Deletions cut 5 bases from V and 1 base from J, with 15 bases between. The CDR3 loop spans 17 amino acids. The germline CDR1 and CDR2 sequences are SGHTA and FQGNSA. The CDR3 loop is CASSPTHGTSGANVLTF. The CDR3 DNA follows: TGTGCCAGCAGCCCCACTCACGGGACGTCTGGGGCCAACGTCCTGACTTTC.

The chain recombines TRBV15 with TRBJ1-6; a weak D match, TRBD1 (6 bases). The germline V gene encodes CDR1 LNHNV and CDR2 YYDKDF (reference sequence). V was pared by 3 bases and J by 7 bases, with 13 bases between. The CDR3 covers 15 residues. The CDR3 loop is CATSSATGINSPLHF. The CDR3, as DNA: TGTGCCACCAGCAGTGCGACAGGTATCAATTCACCCCTCCACTTT.

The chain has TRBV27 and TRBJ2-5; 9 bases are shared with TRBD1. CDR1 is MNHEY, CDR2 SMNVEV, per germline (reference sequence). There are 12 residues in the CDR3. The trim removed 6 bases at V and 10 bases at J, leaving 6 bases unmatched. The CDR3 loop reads CASSRTGDDQYF. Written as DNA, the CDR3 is TGTGCCAGCAGCCGGACAGGGGATGACCAGTACTTC.

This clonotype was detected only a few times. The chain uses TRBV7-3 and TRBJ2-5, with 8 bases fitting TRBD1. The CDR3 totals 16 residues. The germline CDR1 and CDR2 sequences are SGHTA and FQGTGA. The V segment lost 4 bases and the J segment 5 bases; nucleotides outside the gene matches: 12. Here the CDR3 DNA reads TGTGCCAGCAGCTCACCGGGACAGGTGAAGGGGGAGACCCAGTACTTC. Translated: CASSSPGQVKGETQYF.

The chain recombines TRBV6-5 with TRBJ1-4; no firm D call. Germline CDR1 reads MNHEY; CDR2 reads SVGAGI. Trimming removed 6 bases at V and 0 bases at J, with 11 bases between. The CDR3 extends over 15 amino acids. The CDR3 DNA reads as TGTGCCAGCAGGGAACCCTCGTCAACTAATGAAAAACTGTTTTTT. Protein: CASREPSSTNEKLFF.

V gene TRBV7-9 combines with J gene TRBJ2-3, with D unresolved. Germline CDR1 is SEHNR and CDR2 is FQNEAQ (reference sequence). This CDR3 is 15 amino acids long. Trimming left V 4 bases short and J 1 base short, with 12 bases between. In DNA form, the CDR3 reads TGTGCCAGCAGCTATCGGCTCTTGGGCACAGATACGCAGTATTTT. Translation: CASSYRLLGTDTQYF.